The T cell receptor (beta chain) under discussion was sequenced for a study of blood T cell repertoires in COVID-19. Study background: The United States, Italy and Spain provided the acute and convalescent COVID-19 samples.

Germline V lookup: CDR1 SQVTM, CDR2 ANQGSEA. J was trimmed by 0 bases and V by 2 bases; bases with no gene match: 5. The CDR3 covers 15 residues. The method was immunoSEQ multiplex PCR; TCRdb's version includes in-frame clones alone and lacks a portion of them. This sample carries under 200,000 clones, around 90% of them seen once, and the ten largest clones take 20% to 25%. The sample was peripheral blood. V and J are TRBV29-1 and TRBJ2-3; 7 nucleotides agree with TRBD1. The TCR sequence derives from a man between 60 and 75 years old with active or convalescent COVID-19. This CDR3 reads CSVETTGRSTDTQYF. The CDR3 coding sequence is TGCAGCGTTGAAACGACAGGGAGAAGCACAGATACGCAGTATTTT.